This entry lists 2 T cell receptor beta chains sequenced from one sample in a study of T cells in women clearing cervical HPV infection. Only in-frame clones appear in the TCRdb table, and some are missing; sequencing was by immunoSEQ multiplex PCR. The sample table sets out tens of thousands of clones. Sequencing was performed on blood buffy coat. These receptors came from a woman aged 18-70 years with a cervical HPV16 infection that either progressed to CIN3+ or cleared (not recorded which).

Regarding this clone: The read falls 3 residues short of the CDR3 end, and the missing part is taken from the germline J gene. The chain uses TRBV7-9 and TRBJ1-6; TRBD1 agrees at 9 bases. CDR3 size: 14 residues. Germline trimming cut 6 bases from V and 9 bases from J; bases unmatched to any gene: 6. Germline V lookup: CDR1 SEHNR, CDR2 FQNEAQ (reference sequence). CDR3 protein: CASRTGTGSSPLHF. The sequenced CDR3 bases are TGTGCCAGCAGAACCGGGACAGGGAGTTCACCC. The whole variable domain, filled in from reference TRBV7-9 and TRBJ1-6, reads DTGVSQNPRHKITKRGQNVTFRCDPISEHNRLYWYRQTLGQGPEFLTYFQNEAQLEKSRLLSDRFSAERPKGSFSTLEIQRTEQGDSAMYLCASRTGTGSSPLHFGNGTRLTVT.

CDR3 sequence reads: CASSLAPSGGGETQYF. CDR3 DNA, as far as it was read: TGCGCCAGCAGCTTGGCGCCTAGCGGGGGAGGCGAGACC. The V and J genes are TRBV5-1 and TRBJ2-5; 10 nucleotides align to TRBD2. The CDR3 extends 3 residues past the end of the read, so its final part is completed from the germline J gene. Trimming at V came to 0 bases and at J to 5 bases, leaving 7 bases not matched to a gene. The CDR3 loop spans 16 amino acids. CDR1 SGHRS and CDR2 YFSETQ come from the germline V gene.